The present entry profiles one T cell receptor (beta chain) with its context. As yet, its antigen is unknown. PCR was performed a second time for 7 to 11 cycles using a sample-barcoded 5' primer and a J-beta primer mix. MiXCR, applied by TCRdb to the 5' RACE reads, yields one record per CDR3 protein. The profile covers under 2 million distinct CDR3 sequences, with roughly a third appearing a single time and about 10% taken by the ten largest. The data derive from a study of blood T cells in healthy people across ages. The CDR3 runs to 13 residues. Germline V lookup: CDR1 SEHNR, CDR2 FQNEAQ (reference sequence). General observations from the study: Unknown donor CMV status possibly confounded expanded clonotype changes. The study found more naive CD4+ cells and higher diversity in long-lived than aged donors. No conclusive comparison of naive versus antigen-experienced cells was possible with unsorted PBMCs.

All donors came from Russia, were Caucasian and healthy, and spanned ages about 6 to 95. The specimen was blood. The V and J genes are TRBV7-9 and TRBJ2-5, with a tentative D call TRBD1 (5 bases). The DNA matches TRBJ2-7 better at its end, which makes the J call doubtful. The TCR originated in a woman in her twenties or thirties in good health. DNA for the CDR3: TGTGCCAGCAGCGACCAAGGGGCGCACGAGCAGTACTTC. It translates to CASSDQGAHEQYF.